These 21 T cell receptor beta chains share one sample of origin, sequenced in a study of blood T cell repertoires in COVID-19. The table came from immunoSEQ multiplex PCR; TCRdb's copy has only in-frame clones and leaves some out. The sample consists of around 260,000 clones, roughly nine tenths of them appearing once. The sequenced sample consisted of peripheral blood. Receptors were obtained from a woman in her 30s with COVID-19, enrolled during active disease.

This clone has a single count. V usage is TRBV4-1 and J usage is TRBJ1-5; D remains unclear. Trimming removed 0 bases at V and 4 bases at J, with 16 bases between. Germline V lookup: CDR1 MGHRA, CDR2 YSYEKL. The CDR3 extends over 17 amino acids. The CDR3 DNA reads as TGCGCCAGCAGCCAAGATCGGGAGGCTAACCAGAATCAGCCCCAGCATTTT. It encodes CASSQDREANQNQPQHF.

The genes are TRBV7-2 and TRBJ1-4, with D perhaps matching TRBD1 (5 bases). Per the germline V gene, CDR1 is SGHTA and CDR2 is FQGNSA. V was shortened by 5 bases and J by 1 base, with 17 bases between the two germline ends. This CDR3 is 17 amino acids long. The CDR3 loop reads CASSGSRAGGTNEKLFF. The CDR3, as DNA: TGTGCCAGCAGCGGTAGTAGGGCCGGGGGAACTAATGAAAAACTGTTTTTT. The full variable domain, its missing parts supplied by reference TRBV7-2 and TRBJ1-4, is GAGVSQSPSNKVTEKGKDVELRCDPISGHTALYWYRQSLGQGLEFLIYFQGNSAPDKSGLPSDRFSAERTGGSVSTLTIQRTQQEDSAVYLCASSGSRAGGTNEKLFFGSGTQLSVL.

The J gene is TRBJ2-7, the V gene TRBV27, with a possible D match to TRBD1 (6 bases). The V and J ends lost 8 bases and 0 bases respectively, with 14 bases between them. The length of the CDR3 is 14 residues. Germline V lookup: CDR1 MNHEY, CDR2 SMNVEV (reference sequence). Here the CDR3 reads CASRPTGLSYEQYF. In nucleotides, the CDR3 is TGTGCCAGCCGTCCGACAGGCCTCTCCTACGAGCAGTACTTC.

The chain has TRBV6-5 and TRBJ1-5, with TRBD1 identical over 8 bases. V trimming: 4 bases; J trimming: 6 bases; junction bases outside the gene matches: 2. The V gene's germline CDR1 is MNHEY and CDR2 SVGAGI. The CDR3 contains 13 residues. DNA for the CDR3: TGTGCCAGCAGTTCGGACAGGGCTCAGCCCCAGCATTTT. Its translation is CASSSDRAQPQHF.

The chain recombines TRBV27 with TRBJ1-2, with D uncertain. This CDR3 is built from 15 residues. Trimming removed 0 bases from V and 0 bases from J, with 8 bases in between. Germline V gene data show CDR1 as MNHEY and CDR2 as SMNVEV (reference sequence). CDR3 amino acids: CASSLSSAANYGYTF. CDR3 coding DNA: TGTGCCAGCAGTTTATCGTCGGCGGCTAACTATGGCTACACCTTC.

The chain links TRBV4-1 to TRBJ1-5; TRBD1 matches 10 bases. Germline CDR1 reads MGHRA; CDR2 reads YSYEKL. CDR3 length: 16 residues. V lost 0 bases, J lost 6 bases, and 5 bases stayed unmatched. The CDR3 DNA reads TGCGCCAGCAGCCAAGATTTTGGGACAGGGGTTCAGCCCCAGCATTTT. Translated, it gives CASSQDFGTGVQPQHF.

The chain links TRBV5-6 to TRBJ2-1; D is possibly TRBD1 (5 bases). The CDR3 is made up of 14 amino acids. Trimming left V 1 base short and J 6 bases short, with 11 bases between. Germline CDR1 and CDR2: SGHDT and YYEEEE. The CDR3 sequence is CASSLLGVPNEQFF. CDR3 DNA: TGTGCCAGCAGCTTGCTAGGGGTACCCAATGAGCAGTTCTTC.

This chain connects TRBV27 to TRBJ2-7; 8 bases agree with TRBD1. The CDR3 extends over 13 amino acids. V was clipped by 2 bases and J by 7 bases; unmatched bases: 4. CDR1 is MNHEY, CDR2 SMNVEV, per germline (reference sequence). CDR3 DNA sequence: TGTGCCAGCAGTTTAGACAGGGGTTGGGAGCAGTACTTC. This translates into CASSLDRGWEQYF.

The chain recombines TRBV6-5 with TRBJ2-1; 8 nucleotides align to TRBD2. The CDR3 length is 13 residues. Trimming removed 0 bases from V and 9 bases from J; junction bases left unmatched: 1. CDR1 MNHEY and CDR2 SVGAGI come from the germline V gene. The CDR3 sequence: CASSYSTSGEQFF. CDR3 sequence (DNA): TGTGCCAGCAGTTACTCAACTAGCGGTGAGCAGTTCTTC.

The chain recombines TRBV21-1 with TRBJ1-5; TRBD1 is the table's D call, not checked against the DNA. TRBV21-1 is a documented pseudogene. The CDR3 is made up of 17 amino acids. In DNA form, the CDR3 reads TGTGCCAGCAGCGAACCGGTCAAACAGGCTAGCAATCAGCCCCAGCATTTT. Translated, it gives CASSEPVKQASNQPQHF.

This clone was detected once. V usage is TRBV6-6 and J usage is TRBJ2-3; D gene ambiguous. Trimming cost V 7 bases and J 0 bases, with 5 bases left between them. Germline lookup yields CDR1 MNHNY and CDR2 SVGAGI (reference sequence). The CDR3 covers 12 residues. The CDR3 sequence is CASTSSTDTQYF. CDR3 DNA: TGTGCCAGCACTTCGAGCACAGATACGCAGTATTTT.

The CDR3 DNA is TGTGCCAGTGGACAGGGAAGTGGTGAAGCTTTCTTT. This translates into CASGQGSGEAFF. The chain joins TRBV19 to TRBJ1-1; 8 nucleotides align to TRBD1. Germline values: CDR1 LNHDA, CDR2 SQIVND (reference sequence). This CDR3 comprises 12 residues. The V segment lost 8 bases and the J segment 7 bases; nucleotides outside the gene matches: 6.

This chain joins TRBV19 and TRBJ1-5; 11 positions match TRBD1. Unmatched junction bases numbered 6, after V lost 5 bases and J lost 3 bases. Germline-derived CDR1 and CDR2 are LNHDA and SQIVND (reference sequence). The CDR3 has 16 amino acids. This chain's CDR3 is CASSLRTGGVNQPQHF. CDR3 DNA: TGTGCCAGTAGTCTTCGGACAGGGGGCGTCAATCAGCCCCAGCATTTT.

The V call is TRBV5-6, the J call TRBJ1-2; D gene unclear. Trimming took 5 bases from V and 6 from J, leaving 20 bases between them. The CDR3 runs 15 residues. Germline CDR1 and CDR2: SGHDT and YYEEEE. CDR3 sequence reads: CASSRNSFMFNGYTF. CDR3 coding DNA: TGTGCCAGCAGTAGAAATAGCTTCATGTTTAATGGCTACACCTTC.

The CDR3 is CASSLLEPHTEAFF. CDR3 coding DNA: TGCGCCAGCAGCTTGTTAGAGCCACACACTGAAGCTTTCTTT. J is TRBJ1-1 and V is TRBV5-1; no firm D call. Germline CDR1 reads SGHRS; CDR2 reads YFSETQ. With 1 base removed from V and 3 bases from J, the gap between germline ends came to 10 bases. There are 14 residues in the CDR3.

The chain joins TRBV12-3 or TRBV12-4 to TRBJ1-2; D gene ambiguous. V was shortened by 6 bases and J by 4 bases, with 12 bases between the two germline ends. The CDR3 covers 13 residues. DNA for the CDR3: TGTGCCAGCAGCTTTAATTCTTTCTATGGCTACACCTTC. Its translation is CASSFNSFYGYTF.

The rearrangement links TRBV2 to TRBJ2-1, with 7 positions matching TRBD2. Germline CDR1 is SNHLY and CDR2 is FYNNEI. Trimming at V came to 5 bases and at J to 2 bases, leaving 3 bases not matched to a gene. The CDR3 is 14 residues long. Here the CDR3 DNA reads TGTGCCAGCAGTCCACGGGGGGCCTACAATGAGCAGTTCTTC. Translation: CASSPRGAYNEQFF.

The chain couples TRBV7-9 to TRBJ1-1, with 7 bases that match TRBD1. The CDR3 sequence is 11 residues long. The germline V gene has CDR1 SEHNR and CDR2 FQNEAQ (reference sequence). V shed 11 bases, J shed 7 bases, and the junction held 7 bases outside the gene matches. CDR3 in DNA: TGTGCCGGGGGACAGATAGGTGAAGCTTTCTTT. Translation gives CAGGQIGEAFF.

This clone was observed once. V usage is TRBV5-6 and J usage is TRBJ2-1, with 7 bases identical to TRBD1. The germline CDR1 and CDR2 sequences are SGHDT and YYEEEE. This CDR3 has 14 amino acids. V trimming: 4 bases; J trimming: 3 bases; junction bases outside the gene matches: 4. CDR3 loop: CASSEGQSYNEQFF. DNA of the CDR3: TGTGCCAGCAGCGAGGGACAGAGCTACAATGAGCAGTTCTTC.

The chain has TRBV9 and TRBJ2-5, with D perhaps TRBD2 (5 bases). CDR1 is SGDLS, CDR2 YYNGEE, per germline. Trimming took off 0 bases at V and 0 bases at J, with 9 bases between the two ends. CDR3 length: 15 residues. The CDR3 nucleotides are TGTGCCAGCAGCGTAGGAAGTAGCGACCAAGAGACCCAGTACTTC. Amino acid sequence: CASSVGSSDQETQYF.

This rearrangement joins TRBV24-1 to TRBJ2-1; 9 bases agree with TRBD1. The CDR3 is 16 amino acids. J gave up 5 bases and V 7 bases, and 11 bases lay outside the gene matches. Germline assignment: CDR1 KGHDR and CDR2 SFDVKD. The CDR3 DNA sequence: TGTGCCACCAGCCCGGGGACAGGGAGAATCGACAATGAGCAGTTCTTC. Encoded protein: CATSPGTGRIDNEQFF.